This T cell receptor (beta chain) is from a study of blood T cell repertoires in COVID-19. Germline CDR1 and CDR2: MNHEY and SVGEGT. The CDR3 runs to 14 residues. Deletions cut 4 bases from V and 0 bases from J, with 9 bases between. Profiled with immunoSEQ multiplex PCR; TCRdb holds only in-frame clones, not every one. The sample lists hundreds of thousands of clones, about 93% occurring once. The chain is built from TRBV6-2 or TRBV6-3 and TRBJ1-2, with D possibly TRBD1 on 6 matching bases. Sequenced material: peripheral blood. The clonotype was recovered from a woman in her late teens or twenties who had recovered from COVID-19. Written as DNA, the CDR3 is TGTGCCAGCAGTTGGGCAGGGGCTAACTATGGCTACACCTTC. It translates to CASSWAGANYGYTF.